These 11 T cell receptor beta chains were all obtained from the same sample, sequenced in a study of cytomegalovirus exposure and HLA in healthy donors. 13 Jbeta primers and 60 Vbeta primers were used for the PCR. Method: immunoSEQ multiplex PCR; TCRdb's copy keeps in-frame clones and lacks some. The table lists about 130,000 clones. Specimen: PBMCs. Receptor source: a man aged 40-55 years in good health and CMV-seronegative.

The V and J genes are TRBV5-1 and TRBJ1-4; 10 bases match TRBD1. Trimming took 4 bases from V and 6 from J; bases not matched to a gene: 9. Germline CDR1 SGHRS, CDR2 YFSETQ. The CDR3 is made up of 16 amino acids. The CDR3 loop is CASSIYGTGDDEKLFF. The DNA for the CDR3 is TGCGCCAGCAGCATTTACGGGACAGGGGATGATGAAAAACTGTTTTTT.

The chain carries TRBV11-3 and TRBJ2-5; 10 bases are a match to TRBD2. The DNA matches TRBJ2-7 better at its end, which makes the J call doubtful. CDR1 SGHNT and CDR2 YENEEA come from the germline V gene. The CDR3 contains 14 residues. The CDR3 reads CASSSRTSGYEQYF. In DNA, the CDR3 is TGTGCCAGCAGCTCGCGGACTAGCGGCTACGAGCAGTACTTC.

The chain is built from TRBV19 and TRBJ1-4; 9 bases are a match to TRBD1. Germline CDR1 and CDR2: LNHDA and SQIVND (reference sequence). This CDR3 is built from 17 residues. Trimming cost V 5 bases and J 3 bases; bases outside gene matches: 10. CDR3 loop: CASSSGTGGIANEKLFF. CDR3 coding DNA: TGTGCCAGTAGTTCGGGAACAGGGGGCATAGCTAATGAAAAACTGTTTTTT.

The CDR3 sequence is CASSSPPGDTEAFF. CDR3 sequence (DNA): TGTGCCAGCAGCTCCCCTCCCGGGGACACTGAAGCTTTCTTT. The rearrangement joins TRBV7-9 to TRBJ1-1; D is unresolved. Germline loops: CDR1 SEHNR, CDR2 FQNEAQ (reference sequence). The CDR3 spans 14 residues. Trimming pared 4 bases from V and 3 bases from J, leaving 12 bases between.

The chain combines TRBV7-3 with TRBJ2-5; D perhaps matches TRBD1 (5 bases). The CDR3 contains 14 residues. V was trimmed by 0 bases and J by 4 bases, leaving 9 bases between them. Germline CDR1 and CDR2: SGHTA and FQGTGA. This CDR3 reads CASSLTQQAETQYF. Here the CDR3 DNA reads TGTGCCAGCAGCTTAACTCAACAGGCAGAGACCCAGTACTTC. The whole variable domain, filled in from reference TRBV7-3 and TRBJ2-5, reads GAGVSQTPSNKVTEKGKYVELRCDPISGHTALYWYRQSLGQGPEFLIYFQGTGAADDSGLPNDRFFAVRPEGSVSTLKIQRTERGDSAVYLCASSLTQQAETQYFGPGTRLLVL.

V and J are TRBV4-1 and TRBJ2-7, with 11 bases matching TRBD1. Germline V CDR1 and CDR2: MGHRA, YSYEKL. V lost 1 base, J lost 5 bases, and 4 bases stayed unmatched. The CDR3 is made up of 15 amino acids. CDR3 sequence: CASSQVGQGVDEQYF. DNA for the CDR3: TGCGCCAGCAGCCAAGTGGGACAGGGGGTCGACGAGCAGTACTTC.

The rearrangement uses TRBV28 and TRBJ2-6, with D possibly matching TRBD2 (5 bases). Germline V gene lookup returns CDR1 MDHEN and CDR2 SYDVKM. Trimming left V 3 bases short and J 4 bases short, with 13 bases between. The CDR3 covers 16 residues. The CDR3 DNA reads TGTGCCAGCAGTTTTCCCGGGGATGGCGGGGCCAACGTCCTGACTTTC. Residues: CASSFPGDGGANVLTF.

In nucleotides, the CDR3 is TGTGCCAGCAGCTGGGACGGGGGCGGGGGAAACATTCAGTACTTC. Translated: CASSWDGGGGNIQYF. This sequence joins TRBV5-8 and TRBJ2-4; the D gene is possibly TRBD2 (7 bases). The CDR3 sequence is 15 residues long. CDR1 is SGHTS and CDR2 is YDEGEE in the germline V gene. Trimming cost V 3 bases and J 6 bases, with 16 bases left between them.

The chain employs TRBV29-1 and TRBJ2-3; D might be TRBD1 (6 bases). Trimming stripped 3 bases from V and 4 bases from J, with 11 bases between. The CDR3 is 13 residues long. Per the germline V gene, CDR1 is SQVTM and CDR2 is ANQGSEA. CDR3 in DNA: TGCAGCGTTGATAGGGGGTCTTCAGATACGCAGTATTTT. Encoded protein: CSVDRGSSDTQYF.

The DNA for the CDR3 is TGTGCCAGCAGTTGGGCAGAGGGGGCGCTCGGAAACACCATATATTTT. This translates into CASSWAEGALGNTIYF. The chain links TRBV28 to TRBJ1-3; 7 bases are shared with TRBD1. This CDR3 spans 16 amino acids. Trimming removed 4 bases from V and 4 bases from J; junction bases left unmatched: 10. Germline V gene lookup returns CDR1 MDHEN and CDR2 SYDVKM. The variable domain in full, completed from reference TRBV28 and TRBJ1-3, reads DVKVTQSSRYLVKRTGEKVFLECVQDMDHENMFWYRQDPGLGLRLIYFSYDVKMKEKGDIPEGYSVSREKKERFSLILESASTNQTSMYLCASSWAEGALGNTIYFGEGSWLTVV.

The rearrangement uses TRBV7-2 and TRBJ2-1; TRBD1 is a possible D gene (6 bases). The CDR3 is 16 residues long. V was trimmed by 2 bases and J by 8 bases, leaving 19 bases between them. Germline V gene lookup returns CDR1 SGHTA and CDR2 FQGNSA. The CDR3 sequence is CASSLHGRQGWDEQFF. The CDR3 nucleotides read TGTGCCAGCAGCTTACATGGTAGGCAGGGGTGGGATGAGCAGTTCTTC. Filled out from reference TRBV7-2 and TRBJ2-1, the complete variable domain reads GAGVSQSPSNKVTEKGKDVELRCDPISGHTALYWYRQSLGQGLEFLIYFQGNSAPDKSGLPSDRFSAERTGGSVSTLTIQRTQQEDSAVYLCASSLHGRQGWDEQFFGPGTRLTVL.